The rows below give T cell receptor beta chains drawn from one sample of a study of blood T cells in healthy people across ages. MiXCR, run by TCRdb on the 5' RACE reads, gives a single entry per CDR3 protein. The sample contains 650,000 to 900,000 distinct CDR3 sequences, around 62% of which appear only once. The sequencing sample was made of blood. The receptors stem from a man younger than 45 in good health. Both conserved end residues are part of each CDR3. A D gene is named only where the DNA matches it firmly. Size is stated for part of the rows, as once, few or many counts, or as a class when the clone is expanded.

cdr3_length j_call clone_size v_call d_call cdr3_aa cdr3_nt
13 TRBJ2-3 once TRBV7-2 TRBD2 CATRREGADTQYF TGTGCCACCAGAAGGGAGGGCGCAGATACGCAGTATTTT
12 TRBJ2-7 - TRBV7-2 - CASSFHRYEQYF TGTGCCAGCAGCTTCCATCGCTACGAGCAGTACTTC
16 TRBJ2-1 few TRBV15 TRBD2 CATSRDLSGGYNEQFF TGTGCCACCAGCAGAGATCTCAGCGGGGGCTACAATGAGCAGTTCTTC
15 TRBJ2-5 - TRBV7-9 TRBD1 CASSLGGQGRETQYF TGTGCCAGCAGCTTAGGGGGACAGGGAAGAGAGACCCAGTACTTC
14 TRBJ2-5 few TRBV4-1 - CASSQEGQGKTQYF TGCGCCAGCAGCCAAGAAGGTCAGGGGAAGACCCAGTACTTC
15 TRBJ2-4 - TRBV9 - CASSVGDGTKNIQYF TGTGCCAGCAGCGTAGGCGACGGGACCAAAAACATTCAGTACTTC
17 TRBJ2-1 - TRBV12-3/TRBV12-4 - CASSSRSGGHPYNEQFF TGTGCCAGCAGTTCTAGGTCTGGGGGTCATCCCTACAATGAGCAGTTCTTC
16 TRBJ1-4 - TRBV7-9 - CASSLAPQISEEKLFF TGTGCCAGCAGCTTAGCGCCACAAATCTCGGAAGAAAAACTGTTTTTT
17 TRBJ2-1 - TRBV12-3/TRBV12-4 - CASSPRTLEGYYNEQFF TGTGCCAGCAGTCCCCGGACCCTGGAGGGGTATTACAATGAGCAGTTCTTC
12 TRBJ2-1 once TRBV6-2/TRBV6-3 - CASRSEDNEQFF TGTGCCAGCAGATCCGAAGACAATGAGCAGTTCTTC
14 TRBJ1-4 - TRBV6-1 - CASSEGGGDEKLFF TGTGCCAGCAGTGAAGGAGGAGGCGATGAAAAACTGTTTTTT
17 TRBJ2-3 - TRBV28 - CASSRGIFETRPDTQYF TGTGCCAGCAGTAGAGGCATTTTTGAAACCCGGCCAGATACGCAGTATTTT
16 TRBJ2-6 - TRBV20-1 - CSASGGAYSGANVLTF TGCAGTGCTAGTGGGGGGGCGTACTCTGGGGCCAACGTCCTGACTTTC
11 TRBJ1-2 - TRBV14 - CASGAGYGYTF TGTGCCAGCGGGGCAGGGTATGGCTACACCTTC
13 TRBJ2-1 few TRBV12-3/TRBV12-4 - CASKGDNYNEQFF TGTGCCAGTAAAGGGGATAACTACAATGAGCAGTTCTTC
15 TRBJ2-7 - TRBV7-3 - CASSLKGGRAVEQYF TGTGCCAGCAGCTTAAAAGGGGGGCGTGCGGTCGAGCAGTACTTC
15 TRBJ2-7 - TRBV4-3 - CASSQVGDGPYEQYF TGCGCCAGCAGCCAAGTCGGGGACGGACCCTACGAGCAGTACTTC
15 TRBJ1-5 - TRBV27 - CASSLDSYSNQPQHF TGTGCCAGCAGCCTGGACAGCTATAGCAATCAGCCCCAGCATTTT
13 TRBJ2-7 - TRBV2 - CASSAMGLYEQYF TGTGCCAGCAGCGCGATGGGACTCTACGAGCAGTACTTC
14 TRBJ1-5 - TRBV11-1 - CASSFNGNNQPQHF TGTGCCAGCAGCTTTAACGGGAATAATCAGCCCCAGCATTTT
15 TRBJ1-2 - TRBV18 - CASSPPAVQNYGYTF TGTGCCAGCTCACCACCTGCTGTACAGAACTATGGCTACACCTTC
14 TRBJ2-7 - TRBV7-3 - CASSPDSSYNEQYF TGTGCCAGCAGCCCTGACAGCTCCTACAATGAGCAGTACTTC
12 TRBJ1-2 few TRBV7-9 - CATPISWGGYTF TGTGCCACCCCGATTTCGTGGGGGGGCTACACCTTC
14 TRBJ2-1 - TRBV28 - CASSTGGEGNEQFF TGTGCCAGCAGTACAGGGGGGGAGGGTAATGAGCAGTTCTTC
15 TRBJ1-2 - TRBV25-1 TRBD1 CASSAPTAGGHGYTF TGTGCCAGCAGTGCCCCTACCGCAGGGGGCCATGGCTACACCTTC
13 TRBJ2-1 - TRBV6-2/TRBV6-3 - CASSYGTYNEQFF TGTGCCAGCAGTTACGGGACATACAATGAGCAGTTCTTC
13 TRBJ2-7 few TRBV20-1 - CSASRGLPYEQYF TGCAGTGCTAGCCGGGGACTGCCCTACGAGCAGTACTTC
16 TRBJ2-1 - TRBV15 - CATSRESRNGHNEQFF TGTGCCACCAGCAGAGAGTCTAGGAATGGCCACAATGAGCAGTTCTTC
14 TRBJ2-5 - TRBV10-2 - CASSEGPLQETQYF TGCGCCAGCAGTGAAGGGCCGCTCCAAGAGACCCAGTACTTC
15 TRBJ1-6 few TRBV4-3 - CASSRASVLDSPLHF TGCGCCAGCAGCCGGGCGTCAGTGTTGGATTCACCCCTCCACTTT
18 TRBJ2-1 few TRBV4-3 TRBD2 CASSQSWALAGSYNEQFF TGCGCCAGCAGCCAATCCTGGGCCTTAGCGGGGTCCTACAATGAGCAGTTCTTC
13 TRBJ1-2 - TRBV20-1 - CSARNTANYGYTF TGCAGTGCTAGGAATACAGCTAACTATGGCTACACCTTC
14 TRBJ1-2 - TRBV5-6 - CASSSGPGGDGYTF TGTGCCAGCAGCTCGGGACCCGGGGGGGATGGCTACACCTTC
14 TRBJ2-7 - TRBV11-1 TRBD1 CASSLGDSTYEQYF TGTGCCAGCAGCTTAGGGGACAGTACCTACGAGCAGTACTTC
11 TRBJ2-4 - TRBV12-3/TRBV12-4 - CASSFGDVQYF TGTGCCAGCAGTTTTGGGGACGTTCAGTACTTC
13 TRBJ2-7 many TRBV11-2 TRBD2 CASSPGLAYEQYF TGTGCCAGCAGCCCGGGACTAGCCTACGAGCAGTACTTC
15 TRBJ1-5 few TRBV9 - CASSVGGLSNQPQHF TGTGCCAGCAGCGTTGGGGGGCTAAGCAATCAGCCCCAGCATTTT
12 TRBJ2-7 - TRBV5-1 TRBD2 CASSLAAGRAYF TGCGCCAGCAGCTTGGCCGCGGGGAGGGCGTACTTC
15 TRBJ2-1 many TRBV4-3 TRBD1 CASSLGTGPYNEQFF TGCGCCAGCAGCCTTGGGACAGGGCCCTACAATGAGCAGTTCTTC
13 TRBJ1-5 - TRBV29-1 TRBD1 CSAQGNSNQPQHF TGCAGCGCACAGGGGAATAGCAATCAGCCCCAGCATTTT
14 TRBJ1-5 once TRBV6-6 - CASGAAGWNQPQHF TGTGCCAGCGGGGCGGCAGGGTGGAATCAGCCCCAGCATTTT
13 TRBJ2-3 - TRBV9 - CASRERVPDTQYF TGTGCCAGCAGGGAAAGGGTACCAGATACGCAGTATTTT
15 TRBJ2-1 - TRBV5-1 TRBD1 CASRKRDREVNEQFF TGCGCCAGCAGGAAACGGGACAGGGAGGTGAATGAGCAGTTCTTC
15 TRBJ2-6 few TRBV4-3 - CASSQDWGGANVLTF TGCGCCAGCAGCCAAGATTGGGGTGGGGCCAACGTCCTGACTTTC
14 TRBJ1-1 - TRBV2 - CASSEEPGLTEAFF TGTGCCAGCAGTGAAGAGCCGGGACTGACTGAAGCTTTCTTT
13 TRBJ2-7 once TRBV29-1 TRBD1 CSVAEGQSYEQYF TGCAGCGTTGCTGAGGGACAGTCCTACGAGCAGTACTTC
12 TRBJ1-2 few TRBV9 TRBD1 CASSETGGGYTF TGTGCCAGCAGCGAAACAGGGGGAGGCTACACCTTC